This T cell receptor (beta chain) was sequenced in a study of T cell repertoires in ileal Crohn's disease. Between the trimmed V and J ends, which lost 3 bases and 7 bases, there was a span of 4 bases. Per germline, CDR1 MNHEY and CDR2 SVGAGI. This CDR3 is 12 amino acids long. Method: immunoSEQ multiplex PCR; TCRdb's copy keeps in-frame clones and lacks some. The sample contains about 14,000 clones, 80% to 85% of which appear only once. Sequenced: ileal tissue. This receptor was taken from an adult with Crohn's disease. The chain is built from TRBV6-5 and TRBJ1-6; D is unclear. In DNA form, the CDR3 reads TGTGCCAGCAGTTATCGGAATTCACCCCTCCACTTT. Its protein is CASSYRNSPLHF.